The present T cell receptor (beta chain) was sequenced within a study of T-cell memory formation after mild COVID-19. Across the whole study: The study found TCR clusters largely donor specific. Study-wide points: CM and EM subsets held most contracting CD4+ clones; EMRA held CD8+ ones. Clones that contracted from day 15 to 85 had balanced CD4/CD8; later expanders were CD4+ biased.

The V gene's germline CDR1 is DFQATT and CDR2 SNEGSKA (reference sequence). The CDR3 contains 12 residues. Trimming left V 0 bases short and J 4 bases short, with 7 bases between. 5'RACE, which relied on constant-segment primers, yielded TCR alpha and TCR beta cDNA libraries carrying sample barcodes and UMIs. TCRdb fed the 5' RACE reads into MiXCR, producing one record per CDR3 protein. The data hold some 600,000 distinct CDR3 sequences, with 15% to 20% observed a single time. Worth noting for this clonotype: Its specificity is not known.

The source of this sequence is an adult woman who had mild COVID-19 (a few samples of this study predate the infection). Cell type and time point are not known. The chain couples TRBV20-1 to TRBJ2-7; D is uncertain. Sequenced input: PBMCs or a T cell subset sorted from them (not recorded which). CDR3 in amino acids: CSAREDGYEQYF. In nucleotides, the CDR3 is TGCAGTGCTAGAGAGGACGGTTACGAGCAGTACTTC.